This TCR beta chain originates from a study of beta chain features in type 1 diabetes. Study-wide points: Junctions at VDJ sites from type 1 diabetes patients had fewer insertions and more deletions.

Turning to this clone: Its matching antigen is unknown.

Every isolated RNA sample was fully reverse transcribed, so sequencing captured expressed TCRB transcripts. Assay: immunoSEQ multiplex PCR; the TCRdb copy retains only in-frame clones and omits some. This sample carries about 180,000 clones, approximately 13% of them seen once, and the ten largest clones take 0.55% to 0.8%. The CDR3 extends over 15 amino acids. Germline V lookup: CDR1 SGHTA, CDR2 FQGNSA. Deletions cut 8 bases from V and 3 bases from J, with 17 bases between. The chain links TRBV7-2 to TRBJ2-1, with D perhaps TRBD2 (5 bases). The clonotype was recovered from a woman in her late teens or twenties in good health. Sequencing was carried out using central memory CD4+ T cells from blood. For the CDR3, the DNA is TGTGCCAGCCAAGATCGGCGGGCTATCTACAATGAGCAGTTCTTC. It encodes CASQDRRAIYNEQFF.